The TCR beta chain under discussion was sequenced for a study of blood T cell repertoires in COVID-19. At the level of the study: From the United States, Italy and Spain came samples of acute and convalescent COVID-19.

Followed over time, Seattle patients had been enrolled while infection was active. Data came from immunoSEQ multiplex PCR; TCRdb stores just in-frame clones and leaves some out. The table records approximately 280,000 clones, roughly 90% of them present only once. Germline CDR1 is SGHTA and CDR2 is FQGNSA. There are 15 residues in the CDR3. Trimming cost V 1 base and J 2 bases, with 10 bases left between them. The chain employs TRBV7-2 and TRBJ2-3, with a tentative D call TRBD2 (5 bases). Sequenced sample: peripheral blood. This receptor was taken from a woman aged 25 to 45 with COVID-19, enrolled during active disease. DNA for the CDR3: TGTGCCAGCAGCTTAGTCGGCGGGCTCACAGATACGCAGTATTTT. Encoded protein: CASSLVGGLTDTQYF. Variable domain in full (rest from reference TRBV7-2 and TRBJ2-3): GAGVSQSPSNKVTEKGKDVELRCDPISGHTALYWYRQSLGQGLEFLIYFQGNSAPDKSGLPSDRFSAERTGGSVSTLTIQRTQQEDSAVYLCASSLVGGLTDTQYFGPGTRLTVL.